The 30 T cell receptor beta chains below come from one sample, sequenced in a study of human T cells and chemical hapten exposure. Time point of the sample: pre-sensitization, week 0. Treatment given: therapeutic diphenylcyclopropenone sensitization with weekly scalp DPC. One entry per CDR3 protein results from TCRdb running MiXCR on the RACE reads. The sample carries under 300,000 distinct CDR3 sequences, around 7% recorded once. The sequences come from whole blood, collected in connection with sensitization to the hapten diphenylcyclopropenone (DPC). These receptor sequences come from a man aged 18 to 30 with alopecia areata. Some clones in this sample may be carry-over from other donors' samples.

This clonotype appeared many times. V usage is TRBV20-1 and J usage is TRBJ2-1; 11 bases are a match to TRBD2. CDR3 length equals 15 residues. The V segment lost 5 bases and the J segment 4 bases; nucleotides outside the gene matches: 7. Germline V CDR1 and CDR2: DFQATT, SNEGSKA (reference sequence). The CDR3 spells CSALSGGAGYNEQFF. DNA for the CDR3: TGCAGTGCTCTTAGCGGGGGGGCCGGGTACAATGAGCAGTTCTTC.

There are a few counts of this clonotype. The chain carries TRBV15 and TRBJ2-7; D is possibly TRBD1 (5 bases). This CDR3 has 16 residues. Trimming removed 1 base at V and 1 base at J, with 14 bases between. Per the germline V gene, CDR1 is LNHNV and CDR2 is YYDKDF (reference sequence). The CDR3 DNA sequence: TGTGCCACCAGCAGAGCTGGGGCTGGGAAATCCTACGAGCAGTACTTC. Encoded protein: CATSRAGAGKSYEQYF.

Points on this clonotype: A much larger clone lies one base from this, so it may be a read error. This sequence joins TRBV7-2 and TRBJ2-5, with D tentatively TRBD2 (5 bases). V dropped 3 bases and J dropped 0 bases, with 5 bases sitting between them. The CDR3 contains 13 residues. Germline V gene data show CDR1 as SGHTA and CDR2 as FQGNSA. The CDR3 region is CASSFGDQETQYF. For the CDR3, the DNA is TGTGCCAGCAGCTTCGGGGACCAAGAGACCCAGTACTTC.

In its sample, this clonotype was seen a few times. The chain uses TRBV12-3 or TRBV12-4 and TRBJ2-3, with D unclear. Trimming left V 6 bases short and J 0 bases short, with 7 bases between. This CDR3 is built from 13 residues. CDR3 amino acids: CASRLLSTDTQYF. The CDR3 DNA reads as TGTGCCAGCAGACTCCTAAGCACAGATACGCAGTATTTT.

This clonotype came up many times. This chain connects TRBV5-1 to TRBJ2-3; 9 nucleotides line up with TRBD1. The length of the CDR3 is 16 residues. Unmatched junction bases numbered 6, after V lost 0 bases and J lost 4 bases. Looked up from germline, CDR1 is SGHRS and CDR2 is YFSETQ. CDR3 bases: TGCGCCAGCAGCTTGGCAGGGGACAGGGTCCCAGATACGCAGTATTTT. Translated: CASSLAGDRVPDTQYF.

The chain is built from TRBV6-6 and TRBJ2-3; 8 bases fit TRBD1. Germline assignment: CDR1 MNHNY and CDR2 SVGAGI (reference sequence). The CDR3 runs 17 residues. V lost 2 bases, J lost 0 bases, and 7 bases stayed unmatched. In DNA, the CDR3 is TGTGCCAGCAGTTACCCTCGACAGGGGCATAGCACAGATACGCAGTATTTT. The encoded protein is CASSYPRQGHSTDTQYF.

This clonotype was found many times. The genes are TRBV7-6 and TRBJ1-6; 7 nucleotides align to TRBD1. The CDR3 length is 15 residues. Germline CDR1 is SGHVS and CDR2 is FNYEAQ. Trimming removed 5 bases from V and 7 bases from J; junction bases left unmatched: 8. The CDR3 protein is CASSPTTGRNSPLHF. The DNA of the CDR3 is TGTGCCAGCAGCCCAACGACAGGGAGGAATTCACCCCTCCACTTT.

This clonotype was seen more than once but under ten times. The CDR3 protein is CASSLVVPDATNEKLFF. The CDR3 bases are TGTGCCAGCAGTTTGGTGGTACCGGACGCAACTAATGAAAAACTGTTTTTT. The chain couples TRBV27 to TRBJ1-4; D not certain. The CDR3 totals 17 residues. The germline V gene encodes CDR1 MNHEY and CDR2 SMNVEV (reference sequence). V lost 3 bases, J lost 0 bases, and 14 bases lay in between.

The table lists this clonotype with a few counts. The gene calls are TRBV12-5 and TRBJ2-5, with 9 bases identical to TRBD2. V was pared by 1 base and J by 1 base, with 1 base of the junction left unmatched. The CDR3 runs to 15 residues. From germline, CDR1 is LGHNT and CDR2 FRNRAP. The CDR3 spells CASGLGGGGQETQYF. The CDR3 DNA reads TGTGCTAGTGGTTTGGGCGGGGGGGGCCAAGAGACCCAGTACTTC.

This clonotype was recorded at least ten times. This chain links TRBV19 with TRBJ1-4; TRBD1 aligns across 7 bases. V shed 5 bases, J shed 8 bases, and the junction held 11 bases outside the gene matches. Per the germline V gene, CDR1 is LNHDA and CDR2 is SQIVND (reference sequence). The CDR3 runs to 15 residues. CDR3 coding DNA: TGTGCCAGTAGTCTGACCAGGACAGGAGGCGAAAAACTGTTTTTT. It encodes CASSLTRTGGEKLFF.

There are a few counts of this clonotype. This chain uses TRBV24-1 with TRBJ2-3, with a weak D call TRBD1 (6 bases). The CDR3 runs to 17 residues. The V end was cut by 4 bases, the J end by 5 bases, with 21 bases between. The V gene's germline CDR1 is KGHDR and CDR2 SFDVKD. The CDR3 loop is CATSDTTGRGIEDTQYF. In nucleotides, the CDR3 is TGTGCCACCAGTGACACCACAGGGAGAGGAATAGAAGATACGCAGTATTTT.

Turning to this clonotype: The junction departs from the called germline gene at one end, perhaps through a read error. The chain combines TRBV6-5 with TRBJ2-3; 10 bases map to TRBD1. The CDR3 sequence is 15 residues long. CDR1 and CDR2 from the germline V gene are MNHEY and SVGAGI. Written as DNA, the CDR3 is TGTGCCAGCAGATTAGGGACAGGGGTCACAGATGCGCAGTATTTT. This gives the protein CASRLGTGVTDAQYF.

This clonotype was picked up a small number of times. The rearrangement links TRBV28 to TRBJ2-4; 8 bases are shared with TRBD1. The J segment lost 6 bases and the V segment lost 4 bases, leaving 8 bases of the junction unmatched. CDR1 is MDHEN and CDR2 is SYDVKM in the germline V gene. The CDR3 runs 15 residues. As DNA, the CDR3 is TGTGCCAGCAGTTCCACAGGGGGTCTCGGAAACATTCAGTACTTC. It encodes CASSSTGGLGNIQYF. Based on the CDR3 plus reference TRBV28 and TRBJ2-4, the full variable domain is DVKVTQSSRYLVKRTGEKVFLECVQDMDHENMFWYRQDPGLGLRLIYFSYDVKMKEKGDIPEGYSVSREKKERFSLILESASTNQTSMYLCASSSTGGLGNIQYFGAGTRLSVL.

This clonotype showed up just a few times. The chain employs TRBV18 and TRBJ2-1, with D possibly being TRBD1 (6 bases). Trimming stripped 3 bases from V and 5 bases from J, with 17 bases between. Germline V gene sequence: CDR1 KGHSH, CDR2 LQKENI. The CDR3 has 16 residues. The CDR3 sequence is CASSPPLGQGNNEQFF. The CDR3 DNA follows: TGTGCCAGCTCACCCCCTCTCGGCCAGGGGAACAATGAGCAGTTCTTC.

This clonotype has a handful of counts. This sequence joins TRBV7-6 and TRBJ2-1; 8 bases agree with TRBD1. This CDR3 comprises 20 residues. CDR1 and CDR2 (germline): SGHVS, FNYEAQ. Trimming removed 1 base from V and 5 bases from J; junction bases left unmatched: 19. The CDR3 sequence is CASSLVRTGLYLGSDNEQFF. DNA of the CDR3: TGTGCCAGCAGCTTAGTTCGGACAGGGCTCTACCTGGGGAGCGACAATGAGCAGTTCTTC.

At least ten counts were recorded for this clonotype. The gene calls are TRBV4-3 and TRBJ1-1; TRBD1 might be the D (6 bases). Per the germline V gene, CDR1 is LGHNA and CDR2 is YSLEER. Trimming pared 0 bases from V and 1 base from J, leaving 9 bases between. This CDR3 has 15 residues. CDR3 region: CASSQDRTANTEAFF. CDR3 DNA sequence: TGCGCCAGCAGCCAAGACAGGACAGCGAACACTGAAGCTTTCTTT.

Only a few counts were recorded for this clonotype. This chain uses TRBV5-1 with TRBJ2-3; D is unresolved. Deletions cut 4 bases from V and 6 bases from J, with 12 bases between. Germline V lookup: CDR1 SGHRS, CDR2 YFSETQ. This CDR3 is 13 amino acids long. CDR3 DNA: TGCGCCAGCAGCCTCGGGCCTGTGGATACGCAGTATTTT. It encodes CASSLGPVDTQYF.

This clonotype showed up just a few times. V gene TRBV7-2 combines with J gene TRBJ2-5; 10 positions match TRBD2. V lost 8 bases and J lost 5; bases outside the gene matches: 11. This CDR3 is built from 15 residues. Germline-derived CDR1 and CDR2 are SGHTA and FQGNSA. The CDR3: CASASTSGVVETQYF. CDR3 nucleotides: TGTGCCAGCGCCTCAACTAGCGGGGTGGTGGAGACCCAGTACTTC.

This clonotype was seen more than once but under ten times. The chain couples TRBV20-1 to TRBJ1-1; 8 bases agree with TRBD1. CDR1 DFQATT and CDR2 SNEGSKA come from the germline V gene (reference sequence). The CDR3 is 13 residues long. Trimming cost V 6 bases and J 1 base; bases outside gene matches: 4. DNA for the CDR3: TGCAGTGCACCGGACAGGGCGAACACTGAAGCTTTCTTT. Translation gives CSAPDRANTEAFF.

This clonotype showed up many times. CDR3 bases: TGTGCCAGCAGTTTATCTTACGTACGGGGGGCCAACGTCCTGACTTTC. It yields the protein CASSLSYVRGANVLTF. V gene TRBV27 combines with J gene TRBJ2-6; D ambiguous. The germline V gene has CDR1 MNHEY and CDR2 SMNVEV (reference sequence). The CDR3 length is 16 residues. The ends were cut back, 0 bases at V and 4 bases at J, with 10 bases in the middle.

Only a few counts were recorded for this clonotype. This chain connects TRBV20-1 to TRBJ1-6; tentative D call: TRBD1 (5 bases). The CDR3 is made up of 15 amino acids. Trimming removed 0 bases from V and 7 bases from J, with 13 bases in between. The germline CDR1 and CDR2 sequences are DFQATT and SNEGSKA (reference sequence). The CDR3 loop is CSARDRGVGNSPLHF. CDR3 bases: TGCAGTGCTAGAGATCGGGGGGTGGGCAATTCACCCCTCCACTTT.

This clonotype appeared a few times. The gene calls are TRBV27 and TRBJ2-2, with 9 bases lining up with TRBD2. CDR1 and CDR2 from the germline V gene are MNHEY and SMNVEV (reference sequence). The CDR3 spans 16 residues. The junction had 4 bases not matched to a gene; V was cut back by 5 bases and J by 0 bases. CDR3 sequence: CASSERGVSNTGELFF. The DNA for the CDR3 is TGTGCCAGCAGTGAGCGGGGGGTATCGAACACCGGGGAGCTGTTTTTT.

This clonotype has only a few counts. The V and J genes are TRBV7-9 and TRBJ2-1; 8 bases agree with TRBD1. In germline, CDR1 is SEHNR, CDR2 FQNEAQ (reference sequence). The V gene end was trimmed by 5 bases and the J gene end by 3 bases; junction bases not matched to a gene: 21. This CDR3 spans 20 amino acids. CDR3 bases: TGTGCCAGCAGCCTGGACAGGGTCTACGACACCAACCTTTACTACAATGAGCAGTTCTTC. Encoded protein: CASSLDRVYDTNLYYNEQFF.

The V call is TRBV12-3 or TRBV12-4, the J call TRBJ2-5; D remains unclear. The V end lost 4 bases, the J end lost 4 bases, and 7 bases lay between the germline ends. The CDR3 spans 12 residues. CDR3 in amino acids: CASSSYRETQYF. In nucleotides, the CDR3 is TGTGCCAGCAGTTCGTACAGAGAGACCCAGTACTTC.

This clonotype was counted only a few times. The chain has TRBV7-9 and TRBJ1-1; 7 nucleotides line up with TRBD1. This CDR3 spans 14 amino acids. The germline CDR1 and CDR2 sequences are SEHNR and FQNEAQ (reference sequence). The J segment lost 2 bases and the V segment lost 7 bases, leaving 7 bases of the junction unmatched. The CDR3 spells CASTWDSRNTEAFF. CDR3 nucleotide sequence: TGTGCCAGCACCTGGGACAGCCGAAACACTGAAGCTTTCTTT.

This clonotype was recorded at least ten times. The chain employs TRBV4-1 and TRBJ2-7; the D gene is possibly TRBD2 (7 bases). Germline V gives CDR1 MGHRA, CDR2 YSYEKL. The CDR3 is 16 residues long. Trimming removed 1 base from V and 1 base from J, with 14 bases in between. The CDR3 sequence is CASSQGGASGSYEQYF. The CDR3 DNA reads as TGCGCCAGCAGCCAAGGGGGGGCTAGCGGTTCCTACGAGCAGTACTTC.

This clonotype was seen only a few times. This chain uses TRBV20-1 with TRBJ1-2; D remains ambiguous. Trimming removed 6 bases at V and 0 bases at J, with 11 bases between. The germline V gene encodes CDR1 DFQATT and CDR2 SNEGSKA (reference sequence). This CDR3 is 13 amino acids long. The CDR3, as DNA: TGCAGTGCCAAGGGAGCCCCTAACTATGGCTACACCTTC. Translated: CSAKGAPNYGYTF.

The chain recombines TRBV7-8 with TRBJ1-3; no clear D. V gave up 3 bases and J gave up 6 bases, with 6 bases separating them. The CDR3 covers 12 residues. CDR1 and CDR2 (germline): SGHVS, FQNEAQ. CDR3 coding DNA: TGTGCCAGCAGCTTGCCGGCAAACACCATATATTTT. This translates into CASSLPANTIYF. The full variable domain, in which reference TRBV7-8 and TRBJ1-3 provide the parts outside the CDR3, is GAGVSQSPRYKVAKRGQDVALRCDPISGHVSLFWYQQALGQGPEFLTYFQNEAQLDKSGLPSDRFFAERPEGSVSTLKIQRTQQEDSAVYLCASSLPANTIYFGEGSWLTVV.

This chain links TRBV4-2 with TRBJ2-5, with TRBD2 as a possible D gene (5 bases). The length of the CDR3 is 14 residues. Looked up from germline, CDR1 is LGHNA and CDR2 is YNFKEQ. V dropped 4 bases and J dropped 5 bases, with 14 bases sitting between them. CDR3 sequence: CASSPMRVDETQYF. The CDR3 DNA reads as TGTGCCAGCAGCCCTATGAGGGTGGATGAGACCCAGTACTTC.

The chain recombines TRBV6-5 with TRBJ1-3; possible D gene TRBD1, 6 bases. V lost 5 bases, J lost 0 bases, and 11 bases lay in between. The CDR3 runs 15 residues. Germline V CDR1 and CDR2: MNHEY, SVGAGI. The chain's CDR3 is CASSRGTTSGNTIYF. CDR3 sequence (DNA): TGTGCCAGCAGTAGGGGGACGACCTCTGGAAACACCATATATTTT.